This TCR beta chain was sequenced in a study of control samples from healthy donors and cancer patients. The CDR3 covers 14 residues. Germline V gives CDR1 MNHEY, CDR2 SVGAGI. V was pared by 5 bases and J by 4 bases, with 14 bases between. Clones were read by immunoSEQ multiplex PCR, and TCRdb kept only the in-frame ones, dropping some. The sample has around 130,000 clones; about 88% are singletons. This TCR was recovered from a middle-aged man in good health. Specimen: blood. The chain uses TRBV6-5 and TRBJ1-1, with D hard to call. Here the CDR3 DNA reads TGTGCCAGCAGTCCGTTGACGAGGACCACTGAAGCTTTCTTT. It translates to CASSPLTRTTEAFF.